This T cell receptor (beta chain) was identified during a study of T cell responses to AZD1222 COVID-19 vaccine. Study-level background: Doses given second, at about 4 or about 12 weeks, were pooled. Whole-study results and caveats: The study found Spike-specific TCR breadth and depth rose after two AZD1222 doses.

Concerning this clone: Its antigen is undetermined.

This table comes from immunoSEQ multiplex PCR, and its TCRdb copy is limited to in-frame clones, with some not included. The sample comprises under 150,000 clones, approximately 94% of which are singletons, and 5.1% rests with the top ten. The CDR3 totals 16 residues. Trimming removed 1 base from V and 0 bases from J, with 11 bases in between. Germline CDR1 and CDR2: SGHKS and YYEKEE (reference sequence). The genes are TRBV5-5 and TRBJ1-5; D is undetermined. The receptor comes from an adult in good health. This specimen was peripheral blood, taken on day 0 of AZD1222 vaccination. CDR3 sequence reads: CASSLSGSFSNQPQHF. For the CDR3, the DNA is TGTGCCAGCAGCTTGTCGGGGAGTTTTAGCAATCAGCCCCAGCATTTT.